The rows below give T cell receptor beta chains drawn from one sample of a study of T cells after yellow fever vaccination. TCRdb processed the 5' RACE reads anew with MiXCR; each CDR3 protein has one entry. The sample holds 150,000 to 200,000 distinct CDR3 sequences; 9.5% to 12% are singletons and the top ten take less than 40%. The sequenced sample was CD8+ T cells sorted from PBMCs, obtained 15 days after the yellow fever booster vaccination. These receptors all come from a man aged 18 to 29 who received the YFV17D yellow fever vaccine. Each CDR3 is given with its conserved first and last residue. D genes are given only for firm matches. Clone sizes are given selectively: once, few, many, or a class where the clone is expanded.

j_gene | abundance | v_gene | d_gene | CDR3aa | CDR3nt
TRBJ1-2 | NA | TRBV7-9 | NA | CATGPGGGYTF | TGTGCCACCGGTCCGGGAGGAGGCTACACCTTC
TRBJ1-2 | NA | TRBV6-2/TRBV6-3 | NA | CASSWNSYGYTF | TGTGCCAGCAGTTGGAACAGCTATGGCTACACCTTC
TRBJ2-1 | NA | TRBV7-9 | TRBD2 | CAGALRGYNEQFF | TGTGCCGGCGCCCTGCGGGGGTACAATGAGCAGTTCTTC
TRBJ2-7 | NA | TRBV4-1 | TRBD2 | CASSRQRGDEQYF | TGCGCCAGCAGCCGACAACGGGGGGACGAGCAGTACTTC
TRBJ2-3 | few | TRBV7-2 | NA | CASSLPGNTDTQYF | TGTGCCAGCAGCTTGCCCGGGAACACAGATACGCAGTATTTT
TRBJ1-1 | NA | TRBV7-9 | NA | CASRRRQELWTEAFF | TGTGCCAGCAGACGCCGACAGGAGCTGTGGACTGAAGCTTTCTTT
TRBJ2-1 | NA | TRBV3-1 | NA | CASSKRGQENYNEQFF | TGTGCCAGCAGCAAACGGGGGCAGGAAAACTACAATGAGCAGTTCTTC
TRBJ2-3 | few | TRBV4-1 | NA | CASSQLPASTDTQYF | TGCGCCAGCAGCCAACTGCCAGCTAGCACAGATACGCAGTATTTT
TRBJ1-2 | NA | TRBV7-8 | NA | CASSSTEANYGYTF | TGTGCCAGCAGCTCAACAGAAGCTAACTATGGCTACACCTTC
TRBJ1-2 | NA | TRBV4-1 | TRBD1 | CASSLRDSSNYGYTF | TGCGCCAGCAGCCTTAGGGACAGCTCTAACTATGGCTACACCTTC
TRBJ2-7 | many | TRBV2 | TRBD2 | CASSLGLEVEQYF | TGTGCCAGCAGTCTGGGACTAGAGGTCGAGCAGTACTTC
TRBJ2-1 | NA | TRBV6-6 | TRBD1 | CAGRGQGPYNEQFF | TGTGCCGGAAGAGGACAGGGCCCATACAATGAGCAGTTCTTC
TRBJ1-1 | NA | TRBV11-2 | NA | CASSPGISSAFF | TGTGCCAGCAGCCCGGGAATCTCGAGCGCTTTCTTT
TRBJ1-1 | NA | TRBV5-1 | TRBD1 | CASSLGATGATEAFF | TGCGCCAGCAGCTTGGGGGCGACAGGGGCCACTGAAGCTTTCTTT
TRBJ2-1 | NA | TRBV20-1 | TRBD1 | CSASWGQEQFF | TGCAGTGCTAGTTGGGGACAGGAGCAGTTCTTC
TRBJ1-3 | NA | TRBV20-1 | NA | CSAQDTDSGNTIYF | TGCAGTGCTCAGGATACGGACTCTGGAAACACCATATATTTT
TRBJ1-1 | many | TRBV4-2 | NA | CASRSTGNTEAFF | TGTGCCAGCAGGTCTACGGGAAACACTGAAGCTTTCTTT
TRBJ1-1 | NA | TRBV11-2 | TRBD1 | CASSLSRTGYTEAFF | TGTGCCAGCAGCTTAAGCCGGACAGGGTACACTGAAGCTTTCTTT
TRBJ1-6 | NA | TRBV13 | TRBD1 | CASSHRDSHNSPLHF | TGTGCCAGCAGCCATCGGGACAGCCATAATTCACCCCTCCACTTT
TRBJ1-6 | NA | TRBV4-1 | TRBD1 | CASSQEAGQLNSPLHF | TGCGCCAGCAGCCAAGAGGCGGGACAGCTCAATTCACCCCTCCACTTT
TRBJ1-2 | NA | TRBV29-1 | NA | CSVPEGWEGYTF | TGCAGCGTGCCCGAGGGGTGGGAAGGCTACACCTTC
TRBJ1-5 | NA | TRBV10-2 | NA | CASSAGYQPQHF | TGCGCCAGCAGTGCCGGTTATCAGCCCCAGCATTTT
TRBJ2-1 | NA | TRBV11-2 | NA | CASSLDIGRNEQFF | TGTGCCAGCAGCTTAGATATAGGAAGGAATGAGCAGTTCTTC
TRBJ2-4 | few | TRBV7-9 | TRBD1 | CASSLARPGTGEEAKNIQYF | TGTGCCAGCAGCTTAGCCCGTCCCGGGACAGGGGAGGAAGCCAAAAACATTCAGTACTTC
TRBJ2-2 | NA | TRBV4-2 | NA | CASSQFLPFSGELFF | TGTGCCAGCAGCCAATTCTTACCCTTCTCCGGGGAGCTGTTTTTT
TRBJ2-5 | few | TRBV2 | TRBD2 | CASSGDYRSQETQYF | TGTGCCAGCAGTGGGGACTACCGATCCCAAGAGACCCAGTACTTC
TRBJ2-7 | few | TRBV4-1 | NA | CASSQERAGYLSYEQYF | TGCGCCAGCAGCCAAGAAAGGGCAGGTTACCTCTCCTACGAGCAGTACTTC
TRBJ2-1 | few | TRBV6-5 | NA | CATTGGFSYNEQFF | TGTGCCACCACCGGGGGCTTTTCCTACAATGAGCAGTTCTTC
TRBJ1-2 | many | TRBV12-3/TRBV12-4 | NA | CASSQGLPVGYTF | TGTGCCAGCAGTCAGGGACTGCCGGTGGGCTACACCTTC
TRBJ2-3 | NA | TRBV6-2/TRBV6-3 | NA | CAIAAYTDTQYF | TGTGCCATAGCGGCATACACAGATACGCAGTATTTT
TRBJ2-5 | NA | TRBV6-1 | NA | CASGRLHGETQYF | TGTGCCAGCGGGAGACTACATGGTGAGACCCAGTACTTC
TRBJ2-1 | NA | TRBV11-1 | NA | CASSLSSVEQFF | TGTGCCAGCAGCTTATCTTCAGTTGAGCAGTTCTTC
TRBJ2-7 | NA | TRBV5-1 | NA | CASSLNPGLAYPYEQYF | TGCGCCAGCAGCTTGAACCCGGGGCTAGCGTACCCCTACGAGCAGTACTTC
TRBJ2-7 | few | TRBV15 | NA | CATSRDFWTVIYEQYF | TGTGCCACCAGCAGAGATTTTTGGACAGTAATCTACGAGCAGTACTTC
TRBJ2-2 | NA | TRBV4-3 | NA | CASSHSARDFNTGELFF | TGCGCCAGCAGCCATTCCGCCCGGGACTTTAACACCGGGGAGCTGTTTTTT
TRBJ1-1 | few | TRBV6-2/TRBV6-3 | TRBD1 | CASSQNDREGSEAFF | TGTGCCAGCAGCCAAAACGACAGGGAGGGTTCTGAAGCTTTCTTT
TRBJ2-6 | few | TRBV28 | TRBD1 | CASSGTVSGANVLTF | TGTGCCAGCAGTGGGACAGTCTCTGGGGCCAACGTCCTGACTTTC
TRBJ1-2 | few | TRBV29-1 | NA | CSAQWGGPSYGYTF | TGCAGCGCCCAATGGGGGGGCCCCAGCTATGGCTACACCTTC
TRBJ2-6 | NA | TRBV6-2/TRBV6-3 | NA | CASKGRRQSGVLSGANVLTF | TGTGCCAGCAAAGGCAGGCGACAGAGCGGTGTTCTCTCTGGGGCCAACGTCCTGACTTTC
TRBJ1-5 | NA | TRBV24-1 | NA | CATSEGGENQPQHF | TGTGCCACCTCCGAGGGGGGGGAAAATCAGCCCCAGCATTTT
TRBJ1-5 | NA | TRBV7-9 | NA | CASSGEWAGNQPQHF | TGTGCCAGCAGCGGCGAATGGGCCGGCAATCAGCCCCAGCATTTT
TRBJ2-7 | NA | TRBV20-1 | NA | CSAPRDYEQYF | TGCAGTGCTCCCAGGGATTACGAGCAGTACTTC
TRBJ1-1 | few | TRBV3-1 | TRBD1 | CASSPRGTGTLWRTEAFF | TGTGCCAGCAGCCCGAGGGGGACAGGGACCCTATGGCGGACTGAAGCTTTCTTT
TRBJ2-1 | many | TRBV4-1 | TRBD2 | CASSHQKAGGRVEQFF | TGCGCCAGCAGCCACCAGAAAGCGGGGGGGCGCGTTGAGCAGTTCTTC
TRBJ1-1 | few | TRBV13 | NA | CASSLIGAMDGAFF | TGTGCCAGCAGCCTTATAGGGGCCATGGACGGCGCTTTCTTT
TRBJ2-5 | many | TRBV7-6 | NA | CASSRQDSQETQYF | TGTGCCAGCAGCAGACAAGACAGCCAAGAGACCCAGTACTTC
TRBJ2-2 | NA | TRBV27 | NA | CASSFLGTHTGELFF | TGTGCCAGCAGTTTTTTAGGGACACACACCGGGGAGCTGTTTTTT
TRBJ1-5 | NA | TRBV6-2/TRBV6-3 | NA | CASSYSLTYIGPQHF | TGTGCCAGCAGTTACTCGCTGACTTACATTGGGCCCCAGCATTTT
TRBJ2-3 | NA | TRBV4-2 | NA | CASSREWGSDTQYF | TGTGCCAGCAGCCGAGAATGGGGTTCAGATACGCAGTATTTT
TRBJ1-1 | many | TRBV9 | NA | CASSATLALVNTEAFF | TGTGCCAGCAGCGCAACCTTGGCGTTGGTGAACACTGAAGCTTTCTTT
TRBJ2-1 | NA | TRBV12-3/TRBV12-4 | NA | CASSGADQYIPEQFF | TGTGCCAGCAGTGGGGCGGACCAGTACATTCCTGAGCAGTTCTTC
TRBJ1-2 | NA | TRBV27 | NA | CASSLHANYGYTF | TGTGCCAGCAGTTTGCACGCTAACTATGGCTACACCTTC
TRBJ2-7 | NA | TRBV7-7 | NA | CASSPGRSSYEQYF | TGTGCCAGCAGCCCCGGACGGAGTTCGTACGAGCAGTACTTC
TRBJ2-7 | NA | TRBV10-1 | NA | CASRRGAGYEQYF | TGCGCCAGCCGAAGGGGGGCCGGGTACGAGCAGTACTTC
TRBJ2-6 | NA | TRBV6-5 | NA | CASSFLRTPSGANVLTF | TGTGCCAGCTCCTTCCTCCGGACCCCCTCTGGGGCCAACGTCCTGACTTTC